These T cell receptor beta chains were read from a single sample in a study of tumor-infiltrating lymphocytes in localized non-small cell lung cancer. Profiling relied on immunoSEQ multiplex PCR, and the TCRdb table lists in-frame clones only, not all of them. The sample carries around 25,000 clones, about two thirds recorded once. Sequenced sample: lung tumor tissue. The source of these receptors is a human donor with non-small cell lung cancer. CDR3s include the opening cysteine and the closing phenylalanine or tryptophan. Fields, in order: CDR3 length, D gene, V gene, J gene, CDR3 protein. A D gene is named only where the DNA matches it firmly.

length: 11; D: .; V: TRBV6-1; J: TRBJ2-1; CDR3: CASSPQWRQFF
length: 15; D: TRBD2; V: TRBV29-1; J: TRBJ2-2; CDR3: CSGGIAGGQTGELFF
length: 13; D: TRBD2; V: TRBV19; J: TRBJ2-3; CDR3: CASSDGGSDTQYF
length: 14; D: .; V: TRBV5-4; J: TRBJ2-6; CDR3: CASSLVSAANVLTF
length: 13; D: .; V: TRBV10-3; J: TRBJ1-2; CDR3: CAISESGSDGYTF
length: 17; D: .; V: TRBV10-1; J: TRBJ2-3; CDR3: CASSESYRGTSTDTQYF
length: 15; D: .; V: TRBV4-1; J: TRBJ1-2; CDR3: CASSQEWVGFYGYTF
length: 12; D: .; V: TRBV5-5; J: TRBJ1-1; CDR3: CASSSAGAEAFF
length: 14; D: .; V: TRBV5-6; J: TRBJ2-7; CDR3: CASSPALRGDEQYF
length: 14; D: .; V: TRBV5-1; J: TRBJ2-7; CDR3: CASSPGLGAYEQYF
length: 14; D: .; V: TRBV4-1; J: TRBJ1-5; CDR3: CASSQEYGNQPQHF
length: 15; D: .; V: TRBV11-3; J: TRBJ1-1; CDR3: CASSLSSRANTEAFF
length: 13; D: .; V: TRBV6-5; J: TRBJ2-1; CDR3: CASRVGSYNEQFF